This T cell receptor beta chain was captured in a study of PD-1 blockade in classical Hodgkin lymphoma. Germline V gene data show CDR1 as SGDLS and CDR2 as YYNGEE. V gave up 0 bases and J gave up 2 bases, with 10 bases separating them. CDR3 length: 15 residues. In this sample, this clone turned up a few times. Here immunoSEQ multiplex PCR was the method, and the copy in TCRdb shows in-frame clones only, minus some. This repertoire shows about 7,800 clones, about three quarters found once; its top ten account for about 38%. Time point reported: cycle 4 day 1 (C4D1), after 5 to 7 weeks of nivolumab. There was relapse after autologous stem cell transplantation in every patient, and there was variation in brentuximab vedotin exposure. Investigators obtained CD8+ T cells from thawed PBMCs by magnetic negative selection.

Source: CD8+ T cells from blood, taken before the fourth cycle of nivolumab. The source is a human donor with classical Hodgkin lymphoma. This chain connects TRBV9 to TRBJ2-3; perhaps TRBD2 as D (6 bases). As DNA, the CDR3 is TGTGCCAGCAGCGTAGCTCTAGCGAACACAGATACGCAGTATTTT. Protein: CASSVALANTDTQYF.